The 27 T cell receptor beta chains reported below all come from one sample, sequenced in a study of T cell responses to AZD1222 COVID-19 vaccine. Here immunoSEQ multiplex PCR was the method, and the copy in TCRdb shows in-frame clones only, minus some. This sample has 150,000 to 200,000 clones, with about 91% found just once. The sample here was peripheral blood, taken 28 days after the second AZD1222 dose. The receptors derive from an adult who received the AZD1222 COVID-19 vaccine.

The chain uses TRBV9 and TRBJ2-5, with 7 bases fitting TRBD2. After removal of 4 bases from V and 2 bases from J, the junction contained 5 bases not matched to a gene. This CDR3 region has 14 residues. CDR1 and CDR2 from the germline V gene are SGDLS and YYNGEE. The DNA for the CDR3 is TGTGCCAGCAGCCCCGGGGGGACGCAAGAGACCCAGTACTTC. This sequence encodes CASSPGGTQETQYF.

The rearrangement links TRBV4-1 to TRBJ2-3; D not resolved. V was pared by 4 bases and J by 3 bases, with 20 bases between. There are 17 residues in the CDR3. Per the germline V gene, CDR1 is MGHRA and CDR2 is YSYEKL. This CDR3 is CASSPRLAPAATDTQYF. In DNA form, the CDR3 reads TGCGCCAGCAGCCCCCGACTCGCCCCTGCGGCAACAGATACGCAGTATTTT.

CDR3 loop: CAISGTGDGELFF. CDR3 bases: TGTGCCATCAGCGGGACAGGGGACGGGGAACTGTTTTTT. The chain recombines TRBV10-3 with TRBJ1-4, with 10 bases identical to TRBD1. Germline assignment: CDR1 ENHRY and CDR2 SYGVKD. Germline trimming cut 6 bases from V and 12 bases from J; bases unmatched to any gene: 7. This CDR3 is 13 amino acids long.

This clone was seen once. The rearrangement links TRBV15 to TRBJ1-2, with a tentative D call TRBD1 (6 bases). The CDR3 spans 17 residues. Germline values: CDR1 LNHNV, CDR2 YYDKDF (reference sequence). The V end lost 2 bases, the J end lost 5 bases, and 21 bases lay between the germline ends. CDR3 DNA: TGTGCCACCAGCAGACCGAGCGTACCGTCAGGGGAGTATGGCTACACCTTC. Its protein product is CATSRPSVPSGEYGYTF.

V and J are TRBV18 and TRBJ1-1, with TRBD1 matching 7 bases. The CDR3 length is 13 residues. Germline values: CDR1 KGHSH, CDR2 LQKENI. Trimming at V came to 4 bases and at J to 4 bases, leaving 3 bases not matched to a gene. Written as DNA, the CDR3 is TGTGCCAGCTCACGATCAGGGGGCACTGAAGCTTTCTTT. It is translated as CASSRSGGTEAFF.

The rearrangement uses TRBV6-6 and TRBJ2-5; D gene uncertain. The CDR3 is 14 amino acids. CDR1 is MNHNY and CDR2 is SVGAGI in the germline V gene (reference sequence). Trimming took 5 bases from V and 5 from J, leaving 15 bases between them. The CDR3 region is CASSPLRVSETQYF. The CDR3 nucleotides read TGTGCCAGCAGTCCCCTCAGAGTTTCGGAGACCCAGTACTTC.

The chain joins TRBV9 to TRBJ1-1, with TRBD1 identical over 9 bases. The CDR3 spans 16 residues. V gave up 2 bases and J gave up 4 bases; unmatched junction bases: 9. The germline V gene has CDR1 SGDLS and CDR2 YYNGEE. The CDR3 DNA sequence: TGTGCCAGCAGCGTGGTCGGACAGGGGAGTTTCACTGAAGCTTTCTTT. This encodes CASSVVGQGSFTEAFF.

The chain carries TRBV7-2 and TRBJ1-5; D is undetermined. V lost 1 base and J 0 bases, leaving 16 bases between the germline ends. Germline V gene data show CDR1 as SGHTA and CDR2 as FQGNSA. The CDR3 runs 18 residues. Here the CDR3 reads CASSLVSVGRYSNQPQHF. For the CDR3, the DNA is TGTGCCAGCAGCTTAGTTTCGGTAGGCCGATATAGCAATCAGCCCCAGCATTTT.

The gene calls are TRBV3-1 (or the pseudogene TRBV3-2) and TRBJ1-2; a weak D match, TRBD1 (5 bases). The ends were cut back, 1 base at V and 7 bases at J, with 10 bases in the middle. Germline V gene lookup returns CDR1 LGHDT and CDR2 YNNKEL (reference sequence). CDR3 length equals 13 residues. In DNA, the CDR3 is TGTGCCAGCAGCCAAGGTCATGGGGGTGGCTACACCTTC. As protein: CASSQGHGGGYTF.

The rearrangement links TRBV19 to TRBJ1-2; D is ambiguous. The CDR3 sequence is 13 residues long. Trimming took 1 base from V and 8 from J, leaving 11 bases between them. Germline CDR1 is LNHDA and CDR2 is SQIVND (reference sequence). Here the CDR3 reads CASSIVGLEGYTF. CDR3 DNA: TGTGCCAGTAGTATAGTTGGACTCGAGGGCTACACCTTC.

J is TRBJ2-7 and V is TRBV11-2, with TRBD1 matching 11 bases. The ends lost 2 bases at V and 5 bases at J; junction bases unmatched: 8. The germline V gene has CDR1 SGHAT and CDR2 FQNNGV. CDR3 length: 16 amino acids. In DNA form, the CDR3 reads TGTGCCAGCAGCTTAACCGGACAGGGGGCTTCGGACGAGCAGTACTTC. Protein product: CASSLTGQGASDEQYF.

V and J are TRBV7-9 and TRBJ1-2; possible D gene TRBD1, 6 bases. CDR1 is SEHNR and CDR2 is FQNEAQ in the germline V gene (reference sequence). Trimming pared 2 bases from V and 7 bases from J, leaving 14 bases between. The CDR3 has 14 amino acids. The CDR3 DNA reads TGTGCCAGCAGCTTATTAGGGGGGAACGGTGGCTACACCTTC. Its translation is CASSLLGGNGGYTF.

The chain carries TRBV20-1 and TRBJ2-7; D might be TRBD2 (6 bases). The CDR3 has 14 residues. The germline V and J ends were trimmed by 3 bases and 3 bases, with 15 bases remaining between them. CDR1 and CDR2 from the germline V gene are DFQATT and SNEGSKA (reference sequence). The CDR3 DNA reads TGCAGTGCTAGTGACGGGGGTGAACGCTACGAGCAGTACTTC. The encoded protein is CSASDGGERYEQYF.

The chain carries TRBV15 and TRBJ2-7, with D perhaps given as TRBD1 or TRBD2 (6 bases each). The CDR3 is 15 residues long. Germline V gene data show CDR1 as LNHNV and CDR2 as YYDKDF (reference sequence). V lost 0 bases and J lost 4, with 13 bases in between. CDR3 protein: CATSRDPGAGYEQYF. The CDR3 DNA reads TGTGCCACCAGCAGAGATCCGGGGGCGGGTTACGAGCAGTACTTC.

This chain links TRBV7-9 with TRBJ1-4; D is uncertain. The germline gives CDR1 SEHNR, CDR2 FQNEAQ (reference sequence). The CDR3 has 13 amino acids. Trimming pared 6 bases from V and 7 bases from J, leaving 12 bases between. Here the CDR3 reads CASRHAPGEKLFF. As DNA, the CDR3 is TGTGCCAGCAGACATGCCCCTGGTGAAAAACTGTTTTTT. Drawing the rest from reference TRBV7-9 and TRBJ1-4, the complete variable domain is DTGVSQNPRHKITKRGQNVTFRCDPISEHNRLYWYRQTLGQGPEFLTYFQNEAQLEKSRLLSDRFSAERPKGSFSTLEIQRTEQGDSAMYLCASRHAPGEKLFFGSGTQLSVL.

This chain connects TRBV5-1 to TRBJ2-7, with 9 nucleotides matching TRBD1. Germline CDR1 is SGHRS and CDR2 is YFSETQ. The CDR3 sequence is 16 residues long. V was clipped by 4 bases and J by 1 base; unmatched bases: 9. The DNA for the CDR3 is TGCGCCAGCAGCACCGGTGGGACAGGGTCTTCCTACGAGCAGTACTTC. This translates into CASSTGGTGSSYEQYF. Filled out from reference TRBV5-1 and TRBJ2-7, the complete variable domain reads KAGVTQTPRYLIKTRGQQVTLSCSPISGHRSVSWYQQTPGQGLQFLFEYFSETQRNKGNFPGRFSGRQFSNSRSEMNVSTLELGDSALYLCASSTGGTGSSYEQYFGPGTRLTVT.

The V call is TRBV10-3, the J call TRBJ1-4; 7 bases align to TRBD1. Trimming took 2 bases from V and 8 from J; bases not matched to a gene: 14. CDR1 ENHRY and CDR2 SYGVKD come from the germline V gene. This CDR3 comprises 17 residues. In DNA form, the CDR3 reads TGTGCCATCAGTGAGGATGCAGGACAGGCAGGTTACGAAAAACTGTTTTTT. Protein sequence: CAISEDAGQAGYEKLFF.

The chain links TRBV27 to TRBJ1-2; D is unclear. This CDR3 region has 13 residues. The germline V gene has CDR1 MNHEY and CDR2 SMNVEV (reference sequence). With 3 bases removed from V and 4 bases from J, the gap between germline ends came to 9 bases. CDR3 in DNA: TGTGCCAGCAGTTTTGGAGGGAGCTATGGCTACACCTTC. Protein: CASSFGGSYGYTF.

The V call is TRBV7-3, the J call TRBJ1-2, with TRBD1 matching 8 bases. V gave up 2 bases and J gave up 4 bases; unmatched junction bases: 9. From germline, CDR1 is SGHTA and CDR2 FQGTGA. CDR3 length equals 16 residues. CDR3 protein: CASSLDLAGQAYGYTF. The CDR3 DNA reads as TGTGCCAGCAGCTTAGACCTCGCGGGACAGGCCTATGGCTACACCTTC. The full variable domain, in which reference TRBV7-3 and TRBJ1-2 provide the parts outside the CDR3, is GAGVSQTPSNKVTEKGKYVELRCDPISGHTALYWYRQSLGQGPEFLIYFQGTGAADDSGLPNDRFFAVRPEGSVSTLKIQRTERGDSAVYLCASSLDLAGQAYGYTFGSGTRLTVV.

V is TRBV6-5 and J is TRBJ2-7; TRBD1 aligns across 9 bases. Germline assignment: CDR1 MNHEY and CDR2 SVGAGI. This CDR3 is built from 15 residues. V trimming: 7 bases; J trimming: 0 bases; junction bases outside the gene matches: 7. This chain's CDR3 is CASKKGTGLSYEQYF. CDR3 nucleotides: TGTGCCAGCAAAAAGGGGACAGGGCTCTCCTACGAGCAGTACTTC.

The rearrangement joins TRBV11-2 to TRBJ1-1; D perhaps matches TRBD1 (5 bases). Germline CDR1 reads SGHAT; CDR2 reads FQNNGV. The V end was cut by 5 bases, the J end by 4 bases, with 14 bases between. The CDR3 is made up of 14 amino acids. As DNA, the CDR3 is TGTGCCAGCAGCCGAAGGCAGGGTGGCACTGAAGCTTTCTTT. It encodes CASSRRQGGTEAFF.

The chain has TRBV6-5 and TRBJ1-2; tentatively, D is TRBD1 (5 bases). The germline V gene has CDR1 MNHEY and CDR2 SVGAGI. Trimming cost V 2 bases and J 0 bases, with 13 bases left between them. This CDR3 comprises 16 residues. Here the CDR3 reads CASSYGGVGTNYGYTF. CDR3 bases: TGTGCCAGCAGTTACGGAGGGGTCGGGACTAACTATGGCTACACCTTC.

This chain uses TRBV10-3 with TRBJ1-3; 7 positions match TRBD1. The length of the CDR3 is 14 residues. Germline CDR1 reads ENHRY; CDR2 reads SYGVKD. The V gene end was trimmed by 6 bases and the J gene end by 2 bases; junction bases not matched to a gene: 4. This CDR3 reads CAISDDRAGNTIYF. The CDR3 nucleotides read TGTGCCATCAGCGATGACAGGGCTGGAAACACCATATATTTT.

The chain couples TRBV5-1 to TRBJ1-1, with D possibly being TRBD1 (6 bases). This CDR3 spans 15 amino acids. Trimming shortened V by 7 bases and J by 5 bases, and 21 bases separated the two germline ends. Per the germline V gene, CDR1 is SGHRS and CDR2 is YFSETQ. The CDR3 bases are TGCGCCAGCCGGTACGGGGGCTCCTCGGGGACTGAAGCTTTCTTT. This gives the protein CASRYGGSSGTEAFF. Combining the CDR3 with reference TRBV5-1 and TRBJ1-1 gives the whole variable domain KAGVTQTPRYLIKTRGQQVTLSCSPISGHRSVSWYQQTPGQGLQFLFEYFSETQRNKGNFPGRFSGRQFSNSRSEMNVSTLELGDSALYLCASRYGGSSGTEAFFGQGTRLTVV.

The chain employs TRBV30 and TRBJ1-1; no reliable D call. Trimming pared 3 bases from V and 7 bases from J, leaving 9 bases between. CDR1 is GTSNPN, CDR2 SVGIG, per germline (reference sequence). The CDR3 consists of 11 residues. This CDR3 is CAWRSDYEAFF. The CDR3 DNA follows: TGTGCCTGGAGGTCGGACTATGAAGCTTTCTTT.

The CDR3 spells CASSYSNFRPVPFLNTEAFF. The DNA for the CDR3 is TGTGCCAGCAGTTACTCGAACTTTCGGCCCGTTCCGTTCCTTAACACTGAAGCTTTCTTT. The chain carries TRBV6-7 and TRBJ1-1; no clear D. TRBV6-7 is identified as an open reading frame with a role that is uncertain. V lost 0 bases and J lost 2, with 25 bases in between. The CDR3 extends over 20 amino acids.

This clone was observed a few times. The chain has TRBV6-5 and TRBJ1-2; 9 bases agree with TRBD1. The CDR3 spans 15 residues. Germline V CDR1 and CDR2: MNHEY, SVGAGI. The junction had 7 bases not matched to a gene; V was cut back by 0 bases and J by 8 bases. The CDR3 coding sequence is TGTGCCAGCAGTTACTCGTTTACAGGGGGCGTCGGCTACACCTTC. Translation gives CASSYSFTGGVGYTF.